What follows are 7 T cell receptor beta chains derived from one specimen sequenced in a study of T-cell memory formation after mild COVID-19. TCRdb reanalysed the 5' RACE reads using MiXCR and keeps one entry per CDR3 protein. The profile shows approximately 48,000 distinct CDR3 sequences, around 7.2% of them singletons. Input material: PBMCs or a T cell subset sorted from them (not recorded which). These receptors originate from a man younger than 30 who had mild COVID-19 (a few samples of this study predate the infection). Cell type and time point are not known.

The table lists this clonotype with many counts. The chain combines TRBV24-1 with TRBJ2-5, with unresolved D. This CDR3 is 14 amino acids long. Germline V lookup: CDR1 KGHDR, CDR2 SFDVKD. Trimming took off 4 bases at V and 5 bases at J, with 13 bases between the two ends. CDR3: CATSDPRATETQYF. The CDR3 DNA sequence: TGTGCCACCAGTGACCCAAGGGCGACGGAGACCCAGTACTTC.

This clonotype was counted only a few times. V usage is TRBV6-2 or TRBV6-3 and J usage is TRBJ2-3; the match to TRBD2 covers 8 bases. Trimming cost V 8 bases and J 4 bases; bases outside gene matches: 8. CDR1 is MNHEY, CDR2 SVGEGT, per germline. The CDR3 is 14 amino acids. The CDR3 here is CASEPGGASDTQYF. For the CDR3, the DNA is TGTGCCAGCGAGCCGGGGGGGGCGTCAGATACGCAGTATTTT.

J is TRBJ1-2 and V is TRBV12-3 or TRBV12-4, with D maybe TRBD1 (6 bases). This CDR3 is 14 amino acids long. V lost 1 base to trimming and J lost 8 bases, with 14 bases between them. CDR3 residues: CASSLVGGPGGYTF. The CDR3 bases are TGTGCCAGCAGTTTAGTCGGGGGGCCGGGGGGCTACACCTTC.

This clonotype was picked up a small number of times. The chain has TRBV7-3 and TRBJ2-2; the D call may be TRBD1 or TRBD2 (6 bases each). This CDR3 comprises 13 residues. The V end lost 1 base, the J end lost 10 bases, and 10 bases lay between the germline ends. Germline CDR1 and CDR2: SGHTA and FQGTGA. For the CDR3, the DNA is TGTGCCAGCAGCTTAAACTGGGGGGCGGAGCTGTTTTTT. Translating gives CASSLNWGAELFF.

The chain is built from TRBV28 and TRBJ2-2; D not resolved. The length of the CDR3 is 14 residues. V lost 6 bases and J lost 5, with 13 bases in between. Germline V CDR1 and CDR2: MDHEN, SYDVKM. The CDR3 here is CASRRNRPTGELFF. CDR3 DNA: TGTGCCAGCAGACGAAATAGACCGACCGGGGAGCTGTTTTTT.

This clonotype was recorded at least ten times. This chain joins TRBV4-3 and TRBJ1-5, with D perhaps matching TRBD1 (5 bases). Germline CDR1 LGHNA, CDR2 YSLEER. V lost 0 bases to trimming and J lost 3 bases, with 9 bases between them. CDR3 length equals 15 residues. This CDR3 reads CASSQDWGDNQPQHF. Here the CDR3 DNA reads TGCGCCAGCAGCCAAGACTGGGGGGACAATCAGCCCCAGCATTTT.

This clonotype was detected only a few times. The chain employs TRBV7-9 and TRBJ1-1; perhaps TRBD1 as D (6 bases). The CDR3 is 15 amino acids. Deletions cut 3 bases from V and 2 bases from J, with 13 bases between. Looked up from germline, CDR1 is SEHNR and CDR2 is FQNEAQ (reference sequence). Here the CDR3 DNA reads TGTGCCAGCAGCTTTCGACAGGCGGGTAACACTGAAGCTTTCTTT. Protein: CASSFRQAGNTEAFF.